This T cell receptor beta chain stems from a study of cytomegalovirus exposure and HLA in healthy donors. Study-wide points: Most CMV-associated TCR beta chains appeared HLA-restricted in a later analysis.

Remarks on this clone: Its target is not known.

Germline V CDR1 and CDR2: MNHNS, SASEGT. V was shortened by 2 bases and J by 3 bases, with 16 bases between the two germline ends. The length of the CDR3 is 16 residues. PCR was performed using 60 Vbeta and 13 Jbeta primers. Using immunoSEQ multiplex PCR, the repertoire was profiled, and TCRdb retains in-frame clones only, with some absent. The repertoire includes about 150,000 clones, 70% to 80% of them detected once, and 2% to 2.5% sits in the top ten. V is TRBV6-1 and J is TRBJ1-1, with a possible D match to TRBD1 (6 bases). The receptor was derived from a man aged 25 to 45 in good health and CMV-seronegative. The sample was PBMCs. The CDR3 nucleotides read TGTGCCAGCAGTGAACCCTTTTACAGGGATCACACTGAAGCTTTCTTT. Protein sequence: CASSEPFYRDHTEAFF.